These 24 T cell receptor beta chains came from one sample sequenced in a study of shared clonotypes between healthy human individuals. Sequenced by immunoSEQ multiplex PCR; TCRdb stores in-frame clones only, minus some. This table holds some 2.3 million clones, approximately 93% found once. Input material: naive CD4+ T cells from PBMCs. Subset here: CD45RA+ positively selected. The source of these receptors is a young man in good health. Some clones in this sample may be carry-over from other donors' samples.

The chain carries TRBV19 and TRBJ2-7; 8 positions agree with TRBD1. CDR1 LNHDA and CDR2 SQIVND come from the germline V gene (reference sequence). V shed 4 bases, J shed 4 bases, and the junction held 6 bases outside the gene matches. CDR3 size: 14 residues. The CDR3 sequence: CASSTGQGIYEQYF. CDR3 nucleotide sequence: TGTGCCAGTAGTACCGGACAGGGTATTTACGAGCAGTACTTC.

This chain links TRBV5-1 with TRBJ2-2, with TRBD1 as a possible D gene (5 bases). This CDR3 is 14 amino acids long. Trimming left V 0 bases short and J 7 bases short, with 10 bases between. Germline CDR1 and CDR2: SGHRS and YFSETQ. CDR3 sequence: CASSLGTSGGELFF. In nucleotides, the CDR3 is TGCGCCAGCAGCTTGGGGACAAGTGGCGGGGAGCTGTTTTTT. Complete variable domain (other parts from reference TRBV5-1 and TRBJ2-2): KAGVTQTPRYLIKTRGQQVTLSCSPISGHRSVSWYQQTPGQGLQFLFEYFSETQRNKGNFPGRFSGRQFSNSRSEMNVSTLELGDSALYLCASSLGTSGGELFFGEGSRLTVL.

The gene calls are TRBV25-1 and TRBJ2-2, with a weak D call TRBD1 (5 bases). This CDR3 contains 13 residues. V was clipped by 6 bases and J by 4 bases, with 9 bases between them. Germline assignment: CDR1 MGHDK and CDR2 SYGVNS. The DNA for the CDR3 is TGTGCCAGCAGCCCAGGGATCACCGGGGAGCTGTTTTTT. This sequence encodes CASSPGITGELFF.

The chain employs TRBV4-1 and TRBJ2-7, with 9 positions matching TRBD1. Trimming took 1 base from V and 4 from J; bases not matched to a gene: 8. Germline V lookup: CDR1 MGHRA, CDR2 YSYEKL. The CDR3 runs to 16 residues. The CDR3, as DNA: TGCGCCAGCAGCCAAGTAATGAGGACAGGGGTTTACGAGCAGTACTTC. Amino acids: CASSQVMRTGVYEQYF.

The rearrangement joins TRBV7-2 to TRBJ2-3; TRBD2 might be the D (6 bases). Per germline, CDR1 SGHTA and CDR2 FQGNSA. CDR3 length: 16 residues. The V gene lost 3 bases and the J gene lost 2 bases, with 15 bases spanning the gap. CDR3 protein: CASSLSHRRDTDTQYF. CDR3 DNA sequence: TGTGCCAGCAGCTTGTCGCACCGGCGGGACACAGATACGCAGTATTTT.

This chain links TRBV27 with TRBJ1-5; D uncertain. The CDR3 is 13 amino acids. V was shortened by 9 bases and J by 6 bases, with 15 bases between the two germline ends. The germline V gene encodes CDR1 MNHEY and CDR2 SMNVEV (reference sequence). The DNA for the CDR3 is TGTGCCAGAACGATACGGGAGGGTCAGCCCCAGCATTTT. This encodes CARTIREGQPQHF.

The chain combines TRBV27 with TRBJ1-2; 12 bases map to TRBD1. The V gene end was trimmed by 5 bases and the J gene end by 4 bases; junction bases not matched to a gene: 11. The length of the CDR3 is 17 residues. Germline assignment: CDR1 MNHEY and CDR2 SMNVEV (reference sequence). CDR3 amino acids: CASSTRGDRGRGYGYTF. CDR3 bases: TGTGCCAGCAGTACCAGGGGGGACAGGGGGCGCGGCTATGGCTACACCTTC.

The gene calls are TRBV10-3 and TRBJ2-7; TRBD2 matches at 8 bases. Germline assignment: CDR1 ENHRY and CDR2 SYGVKD. The CDR3 contains 14 residues. V lost 2 bases to trimming and J lost 6 bases; unmatched junction nucleotides: 6. The CDR3 bases are TGTGCCATCAGTGAGAGCGGGAGTTACGGCGAGCAGTACTTC. It translates to CAISESGSYGEQYF.

The chain couples TRBV11-1 to TRBJ2-1; D perhaps matches TRBD1 (7 bases). Germline V gene data show CDR1 as SGHAT and CDR2 as FQDESV (reference sequence). Trimming removed 2 bases from V and 4 bases from J, with 24 bases in between. The CDR3 loop spans 19 amino acids. The CDR3 region has the DNA TGTGCCAGCAGCTTACGTCCAGGGGGGCTGAGTAGTAAGTACAATGAGCAGTTCTTC. Translated: CASSLRPGGLSSKYNEQFF.

CDR3 coding DNA: TGTGCCTGGAGTATTTCATCACAGGGGGCGGGGTACACCTTC. Protein product: CAWSISSQGAGYTF. This chain joins TRBV30 and TRBJ1-2, with 9 bases matching TRBD1. CDR1 and CDR2 (germline): GTSNPN, SVGIG (reference sequence). The J segment lost 11 bases and the V segment lost 2 bases, leaving 12 bases of the junction unmatched. CDR3 length: 14 amino acids.

This sequence joins TRBV19 and TRBJ2-1; 10 bases line up with TRBD2. V gave up 6 bases and J gave up 6 bases; unmatched junction bases: 5. This CDR3 comprises 14 residues. Germline V CDR1 and CDR2: LNHDA, SQIVND (reference sequence). Written as DNA, the CDR3 is TGTGCCAGTAGGGTGGTAGCGGGAGGCAATGAGCAGTTCTTC. It encodes CASRVVAGGNEQFF.

This clone has just one count. This chain links TRBV13 with TRBJ2-3; 10 bases map to TRBD2. From germline, CDR1 is PRHDT and CDR2 FYEKMQ (reference sequence). The CDR3 is 18 amino acids. V dropped 0 bases and J dropped 2; count of bases not matched to a gene: 8. CDR3: CASSLGPLLAGNTDTQYF. CDR3 coding DNA: TGTGCCAGCAGCTTAGGACCCCTACTAGCGGGGAACACAGATACGCAGTATTTT.

This chain connects TRBV7-9 to TRBJ2-2; 12 bases fit TRBD2. The V segment lost 5 bases and the J segment 3 bases; nucleotides outside the gene matches: 10. Germline V CDR1 and CDR2: SEHNR, FQNEAQ (reference sequence). The CDR3 is 18 residues long. The CDR3 DNA reads as TGTGCCAGCAGCCTACCAGAGAGACTAGCGGGAGACACCGGGGAGCTGTTTTTT. Translation gives CASSLPERLAGDTGELFF.

The CDR3 sequence is CASSGGQTSGNTIYF. As DNA, the CDR3 is TGTGCCAGCAGTGGGGGCCAAACCTCTGGAAACACCATATATTTT. This chain connects TRBV6-6 to TRBJ1-3; D might be TRBD1 (6 bases). The CDR3 covers 15 residues. CDR1 is MNHNY, CDR2 SVGAGI, per germline (reference sequence). V dropped 5 bases and J dropped 0 bases, with 11 bases sitting between them.

This rearrangement joins TRBV5-1 to TRBJ2-1; TRBD2 matches 7 bases. Germline V CDR1 and CDR2: SGHRS, YFSETQ. The CDR3 sequence is 15 residues long. J was trimmed by 10 bases and V by 1 base; bases with no gene match: 11. This CDR3 reads CASSLREGLGEEQFF. In nucleotides, the CDR3 is TGCGCCAGCAGCTTGAGGGAGGGCCTCGGAGAAGAGCAGTTCTTC.

This chain joins TRBV4-2 and TRBJ1-5; a weak D match, TRBD1 (6 bases). Trimming removed 4 bases at V and 6 bases at J, with 16 bases between. This CDR3 contains 15 residues. The germline gives CDR1 LGHNA, CDR2 YNFKEQ. The CDR3 reads CASSPGLGGIQPQHF. CDR3 DNA: TGTGCCAGCAGCCCAGGCTTGGGGGGCATTCAGCCCCAGCATTTT.

This chain joins TRBV6-6 and TRBJ2-1; 9 nucleotides match TRBD1. The ends lost 2 bases at V and 4 bases at J; junction bases unmatched: 6. The germline V gene encodes CDR1 MNHNY and CDR2 SVGAGI (reference sequence). The CDR3 sequence is 16 residues long. The CDR3 DNA reads TGTGCCAGCAGTTACCCAAGACAGGGGGGTTACAATGAGCAGTTCTTC. Translating gives CASSYPRQGGYNEQFF.

The chain uses TRBV7-3 and TRBJ2-3, with 11 bases that match TRBD2. Per germline, CDR1 SGHTA and CDR2 FQGTGA. Germline trimming cut 5 bases from V and 0 bases from J; bases unmatched to any gene: 7. The CDR3 sequence is 17 residues long. The DNA for the CDR3 is TGTGCCAGCAGCGTGGGGACTAGCGGAGCCAGCACAGATACGCAGTATTTT. Encoded protein: CASSVGTSGASTDTQYF.

This CDR3 reads CASSARGLRRTNEKLFF. CDR3 in DNA: TGTGCCAGCAGTGCCCGGGGCCTACGGCGGACTAATGAAAAACTGTTTTTT. The chain combines TRBV2 with TRBJ1-4; D may be TRBD1 (5 bases). Deletions cut 4 bases from V and 2 bases from J, with 17 bases between. From germline, CDR1 is SNHLY and CDR2 FYNNEI. CDR3 size: 17 residues.

Comments on this clone: The identical CDR3 is also encoded by other nucleotide sequences in the sample. V and J are TRBV7-2 and TRBJ1-2, with a weak D call TRBD1 (6 bases). CDR1 and CDR2 (germline): SGHTA, FQGNSA. The CDR3 is made up of 13 amino acids. V lost 1 base and J lost 4, with 7 bases in between. The CDR3 protein is CASSLDRAYGYTF. The CDR3 nucleotides read TGTGCCAGCAGCTTAGACAGGGCCTATGGCTACACCTTC.

The table lists this clone with a count of one. A read error may account for a junction end that differs from germline. The rearrangement links TRBV28 to TRBJ1-4; D is perhaps TRBD1 (6 bases). There are 15 residues in the CDR3. The germline gives CDR1 MDHEN, CDR2 SYDVKM. CDR3 residues: CASSLSGTTGEKLFF. In DNA, the CDR3 is TGTGCCAGCAGCTTATCCGGGACGACAGGTGAAAAACTGTTTTTT.

The chain employs TRBV2 and TRBJ2-7; D is unresolved. The germline V gene has CDR1 SNHLY and CDR2 FYNNEI. V was trimmed by 7 bases and J by 2 bases, leaving 9 bases between them. CDR3 length: 12 amino acids. This CDR3 is CASNTSPYEQYF. The CDR3 DNA reads TGTGCCAGCAACACCAGCCCCTACGAGCAGTACTTC.

This chain joins TRBV6-1 and TRBJ1-3; D may be TRBD1 (5 bases). Deletions cut 0 bases from V and 0 bases from J, with 12 bases between. The length of the CDR3 is 17 residues. Germline loops: CDR1 MNHNS, CDR2 SASEGT. The CDR3 spells CASSEAGTIGSGNTIYF. CDR3 DNA sequence: TGTGCCAGCAGTGAAGCGGGGACTATAGGCTCTGGAAACACCATATATTTT.

V and J are TRBV25-1 and TRBJ2-3; unclear D gene. Germline lookup yields CDR1 MGHDK and CDR2 SYGVNS. V dropped 6 bases and J dropped 2 bases, with 9 bases sitting between them. This CDR3 is 13 amino acids long. CDR3 coding DNA: TGTGCCAGCAGCCAGCCTTACACAGATACGCAGTATTTT. Its protein is CASSQPYTDTQYF.